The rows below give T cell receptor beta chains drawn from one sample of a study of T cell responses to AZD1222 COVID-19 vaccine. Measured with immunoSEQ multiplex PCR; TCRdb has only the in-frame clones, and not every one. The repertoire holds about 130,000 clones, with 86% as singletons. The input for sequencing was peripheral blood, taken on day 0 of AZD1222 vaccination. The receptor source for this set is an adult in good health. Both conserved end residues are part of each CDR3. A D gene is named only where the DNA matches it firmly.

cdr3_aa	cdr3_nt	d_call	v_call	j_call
CASSLMGSARTEAFF	TGTGCCAGCAGTTTAATGGGGTCCGCTCGCACTGAAGCTTTCTTT	.	TRBV28	TRBJ1-1
CASSLTAGTGYSPLHF	TGTGCCAGCAGCTTAACCGCCGGGACAGGGTATTCACCCCTCCACTTT	TRBD1	TRBV7-8	TRBJ1-6
CASSPPTDLYGYTF	TGTGCCAGCAGCCCACCGACAGATCTATATGGCTACACCTTC	.	TRBV14	TRBJ1-2
CASSSSGTENSPLHF	TGTGCCAGCAGTTCGTCCGGGACAGAGAATTCACCCCTCCACTTT	TRBD1	TRBV27	TRBJ1-6
CASKEGTIGYTF	TGTGCCAGCAAGGAGGGGACGATTGGCTACACCTTC	.	TRBV6-6	TRBJ1-2
CASGGGGWGYTF	TGTGCCAGCGGGGGAGGGGGCTGGGGCTACACCTTC	TRBD1	TRBV27	TRBJ1-2
CASSDLSLGSPLHF	TGTGCCAGCAGCGACCTCTCCCTGGGGTCACCCCTCCACTTT	.	TRBV11-2	TRBJ1-6
CATSRGKSAGTEAFF	TGTGCCACCAGCAGAGGTAAGTCTGCGGGCACTGAAGCTTTCTTT	.	TRBV15	TRBJ1-1
CASSLALAVASWQFF	TGTGCCAGCAGCTTAGCGCTAGCGGTAGCTAGCTGGCAGTTCTTC	TRBD2	TRBV7-8	TRBJ2-1
CASSFDWAQPQHF	TGTGCCAGCAGTTTCGATTGGGCTCAGCCCCAGCATTTT	.	TRBV6-5	TRBJ1-5
CSVLLRKWGGNTEAFF	TGCAGCGTTCTTCTCAGAAAGTGGGGAGGGAACACTGAAGCTTTCTTT	.	TRBV29-1	TRBJ1-1
CASSLTGADTQYF	TGTGCCAGCAGCTTAACAGGAGCAGATACGCAGTATTTT	.	TRBV7-3	TRBJ2-3
CASSLRGSTSYEQYF	TGTGCCAGCAGTTTACGGGGCTCTACCTCCTACGAGCAGTACTTC	.	TRBV28	TRBJ2-7
CASSLGSGEQYF	TGCGCCAGCAGCTTGGGGTCGGGCGAGCAGTACTTC	.	TRBV5-1	TRBJ2-7